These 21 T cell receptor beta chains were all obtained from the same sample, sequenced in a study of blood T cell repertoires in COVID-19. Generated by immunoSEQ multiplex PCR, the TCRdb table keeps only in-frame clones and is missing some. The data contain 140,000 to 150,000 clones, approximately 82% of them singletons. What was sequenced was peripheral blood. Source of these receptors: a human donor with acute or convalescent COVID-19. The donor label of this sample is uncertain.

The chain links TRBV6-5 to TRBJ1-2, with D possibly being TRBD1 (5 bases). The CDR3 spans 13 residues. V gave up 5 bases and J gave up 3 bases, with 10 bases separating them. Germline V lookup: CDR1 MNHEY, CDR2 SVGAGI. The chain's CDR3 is CASSLRVDYGYTF. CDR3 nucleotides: TGTGCCAGCAGTCTCAGGGTGGACTATGGCTACACCTTC.

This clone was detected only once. CDR3 residues: CASSLSGGTTDTQYF. DNA for the CDR3: TGTGCCAGCAGTCTTAGCGGGGGGACCACAGATACGCAGTATTTT. The gene calls are TRBV3-1 (or the pseudogene TRBV3-2) and TRBJ2-3, with 10 bases fitting TRBD2. The CDR3 has 15 residues. V shed 6 bases, J shed 2 bases, and the junction held 5 bases outside the gene matches. The germline gives CDR1 LGHDT, CDR2 YNNKEL (reference sequence).

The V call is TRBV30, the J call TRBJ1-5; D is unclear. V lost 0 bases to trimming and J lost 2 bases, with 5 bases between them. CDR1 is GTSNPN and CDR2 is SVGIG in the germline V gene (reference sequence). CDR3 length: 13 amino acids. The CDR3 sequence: CAWSVHGNQPQHF. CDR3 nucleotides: TGTGCCTGGAGTGTACATGGCAATCAGCCCCAGCATTTT.

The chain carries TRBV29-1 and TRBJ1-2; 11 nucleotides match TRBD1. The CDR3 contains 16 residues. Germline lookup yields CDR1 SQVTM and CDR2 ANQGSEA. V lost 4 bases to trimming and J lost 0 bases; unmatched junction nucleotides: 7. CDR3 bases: TGCAGCGTTGTCGCGACGGGACAGGGGGCTAACTATGGCTACACCTTC. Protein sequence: CSVVATGQGANYGYTF.

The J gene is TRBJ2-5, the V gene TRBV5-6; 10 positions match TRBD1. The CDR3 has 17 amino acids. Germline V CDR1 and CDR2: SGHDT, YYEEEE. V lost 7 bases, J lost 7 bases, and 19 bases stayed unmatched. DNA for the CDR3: TGTGCCAGCGCGCTCCGGCCCGCCGGGACAGGGGTAGTGACCCAGTACTTC. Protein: CASALRPAGTGVVTQYF.

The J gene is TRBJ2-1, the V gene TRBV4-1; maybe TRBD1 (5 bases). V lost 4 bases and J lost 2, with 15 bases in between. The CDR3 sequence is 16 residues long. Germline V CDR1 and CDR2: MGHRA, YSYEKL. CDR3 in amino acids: CASSPFPGLTYNEQFF. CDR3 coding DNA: TGCGCCAGCAGCCCATTTCCAGGGCTTACCTACAATGAGCAGTTCTTC.

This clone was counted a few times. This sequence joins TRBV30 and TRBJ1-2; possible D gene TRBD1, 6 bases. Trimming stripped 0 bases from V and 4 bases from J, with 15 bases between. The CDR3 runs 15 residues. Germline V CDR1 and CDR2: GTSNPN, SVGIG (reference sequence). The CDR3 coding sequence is TGTGCCTGGAGTGTAGACAGTCCAGGGGTCTATGGCTACACCTTC. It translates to CAWSVDSPGVYGYTF.

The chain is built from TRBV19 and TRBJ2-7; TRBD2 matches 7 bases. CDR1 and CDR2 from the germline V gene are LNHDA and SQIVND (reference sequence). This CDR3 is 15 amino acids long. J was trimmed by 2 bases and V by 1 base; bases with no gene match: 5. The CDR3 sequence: CASSIVGAGTYEQYF. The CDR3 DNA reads TGTGCCAGTAGTATAGTCGGAGCGGGAACCTACGAGCAGTACTTC.

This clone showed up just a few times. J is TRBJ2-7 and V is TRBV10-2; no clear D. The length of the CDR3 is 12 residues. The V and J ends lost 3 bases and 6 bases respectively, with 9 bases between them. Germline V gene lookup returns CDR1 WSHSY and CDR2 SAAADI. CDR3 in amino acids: CASSDQDFEQYF. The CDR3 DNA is TGCGCCAGCAGTGATCAGGATTTCGAGCAGTACTTC.

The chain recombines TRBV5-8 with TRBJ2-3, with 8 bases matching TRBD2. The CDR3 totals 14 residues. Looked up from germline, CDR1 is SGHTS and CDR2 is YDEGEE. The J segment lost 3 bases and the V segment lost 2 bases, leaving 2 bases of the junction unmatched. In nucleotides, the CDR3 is TGTGCCAGCAGCTTCGGGGGGGCTACAGATACGCAGTATTTT. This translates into CASSFGGATDTQYF.

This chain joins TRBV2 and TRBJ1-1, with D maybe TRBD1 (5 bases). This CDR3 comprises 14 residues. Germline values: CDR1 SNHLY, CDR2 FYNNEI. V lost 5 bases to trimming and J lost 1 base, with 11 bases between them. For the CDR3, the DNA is TGTGCCAGCAGTCTCAGGGCAGGGAACACTGAAGCTTTCTTT. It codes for CASSLRAGNTEAFF.

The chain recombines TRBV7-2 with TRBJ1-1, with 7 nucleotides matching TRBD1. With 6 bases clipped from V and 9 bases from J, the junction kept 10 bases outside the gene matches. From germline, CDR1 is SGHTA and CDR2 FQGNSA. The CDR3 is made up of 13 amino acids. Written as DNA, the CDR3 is TGTGCCAGCAGAGGACAGGCCTTAGAGCAAGCTTTCTTT. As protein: CASRGQALEQAFF.

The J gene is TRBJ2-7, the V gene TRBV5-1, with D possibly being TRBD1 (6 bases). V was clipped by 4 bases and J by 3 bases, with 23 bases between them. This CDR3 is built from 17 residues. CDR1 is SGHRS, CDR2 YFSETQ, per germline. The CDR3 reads CASSPRAGAADLYEQYF. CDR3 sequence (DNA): TGCGCCAGCAGCCCGAGGGCAGGGGCGGCGGATCTCTACGAGCAGTACTTC.

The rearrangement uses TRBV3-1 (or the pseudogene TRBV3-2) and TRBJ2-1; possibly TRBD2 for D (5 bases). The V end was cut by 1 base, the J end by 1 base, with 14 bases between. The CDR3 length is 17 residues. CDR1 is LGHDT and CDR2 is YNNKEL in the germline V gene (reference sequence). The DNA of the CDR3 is TGTGCCAGCAGCCAAGGATGGCAACGACTATCCTACAATGAGCAGTTCTTC. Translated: CASSQGWQRLSYNEQFF.

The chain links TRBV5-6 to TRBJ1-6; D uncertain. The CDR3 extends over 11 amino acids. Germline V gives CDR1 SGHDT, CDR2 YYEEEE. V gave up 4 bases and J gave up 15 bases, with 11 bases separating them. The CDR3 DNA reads TGTGCCAGCAGCCCTAAGCAGGACCTCCACTTT. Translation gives CASSPKQDLHF.

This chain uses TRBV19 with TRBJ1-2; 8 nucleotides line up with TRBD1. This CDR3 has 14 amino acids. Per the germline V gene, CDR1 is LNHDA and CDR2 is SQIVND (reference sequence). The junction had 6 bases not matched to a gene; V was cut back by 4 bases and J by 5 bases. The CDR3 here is CASSTDRAGYGYTF. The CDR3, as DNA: TGTGCCAGTAGTACGGACAGGGCCGGATATGGCTACACCTTC.

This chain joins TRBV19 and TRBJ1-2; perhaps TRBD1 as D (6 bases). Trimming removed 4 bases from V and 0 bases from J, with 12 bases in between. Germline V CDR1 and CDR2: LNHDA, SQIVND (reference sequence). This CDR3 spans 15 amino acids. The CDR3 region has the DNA TGTGCCAGTAGTACTACAGGGACCGCTAACTATGGCTACACCTTC. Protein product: CASSTTGTANYGYTF.

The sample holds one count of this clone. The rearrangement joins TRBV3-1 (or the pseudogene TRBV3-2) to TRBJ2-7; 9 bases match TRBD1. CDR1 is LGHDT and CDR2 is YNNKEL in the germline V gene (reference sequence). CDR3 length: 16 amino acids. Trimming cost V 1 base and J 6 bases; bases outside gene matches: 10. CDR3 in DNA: TGTGCCAGCAGCCAAGTCGTGACAGGGGGTTTTTCCGAGCAGTACTTC. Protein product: CASSQVVTGGFSEQYF.

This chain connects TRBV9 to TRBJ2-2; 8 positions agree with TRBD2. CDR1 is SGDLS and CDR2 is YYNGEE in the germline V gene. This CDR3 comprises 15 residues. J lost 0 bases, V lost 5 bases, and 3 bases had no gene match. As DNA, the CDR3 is TGTGCCAGCAGTACGGGACTAGCGAACACCGGGGAGCTGTTTTTT. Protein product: CASSTGLANTGELFF.

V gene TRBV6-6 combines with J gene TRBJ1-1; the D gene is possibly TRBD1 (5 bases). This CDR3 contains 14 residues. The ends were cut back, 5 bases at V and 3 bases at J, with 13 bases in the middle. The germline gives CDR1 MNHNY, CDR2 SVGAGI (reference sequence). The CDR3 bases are TGTGCCAGCAGTCCCATAAACAGGTACACTGAAGCTTTCTTT. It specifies CASSPINRYTEAFF.

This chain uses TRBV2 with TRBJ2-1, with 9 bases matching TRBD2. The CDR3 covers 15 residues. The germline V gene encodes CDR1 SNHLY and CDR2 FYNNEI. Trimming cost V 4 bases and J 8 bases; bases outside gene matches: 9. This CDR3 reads CASSGRRGGRDEQFF. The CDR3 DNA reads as TGTGCCAGCAGTGGGAGGCGGGGGGGCCGTGATGAGCAGTTCTTC.